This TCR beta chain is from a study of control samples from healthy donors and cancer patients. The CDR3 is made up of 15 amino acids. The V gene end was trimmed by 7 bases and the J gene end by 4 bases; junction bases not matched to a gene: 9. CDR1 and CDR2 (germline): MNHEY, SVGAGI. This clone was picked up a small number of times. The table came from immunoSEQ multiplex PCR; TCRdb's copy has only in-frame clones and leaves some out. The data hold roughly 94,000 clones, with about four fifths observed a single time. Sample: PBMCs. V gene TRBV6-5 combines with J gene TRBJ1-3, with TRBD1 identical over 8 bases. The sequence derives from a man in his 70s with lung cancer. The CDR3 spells CASTYGQGGGNTIYF. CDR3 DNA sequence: TGTGCCAGCACCTATGGACAGGGAGGCGGAAACACCATATATTTT.